Below, one T cell receptor (beta chain) is given with its context. This CDR3 comprises 14 residues. In germline, CDR1 is DFQATT, CDR2 SNEGSKA (reference sequence). Trimming at V came to 3 bases and at J to 6 bases, leaving 6 bases not matched to a gene. In the original workflow: Amplification with reference gene primers provided the estimates of nucleated cell counts. The protocol was immunoSEQ multiplex PCR, while the TCRdb copy is restricted to in-frame clones and leaves out a portion. Clonal size and the V and J genes are those of that table, whereas D and trimming came from the DNA. This sample has approximately 280,000 clones, with approximately 90% found just once. This specimen belongs to a study of blood T cell repertoires in COVID-19. Study context: Samples representing acute and convalescent COVID-19 were sourced from the United States, Italy and Spain. Sources were T cells, B-cell-depleted T cells, or PBMCs; the material itself was cDNA or gDNA.

The sequence was collected from a woman aged 60 to 75 with acute or convalescent COVID-19. The chain is built from TRBV20-1 and TRBJ2-3; 10 positions match TRBD2. The sample consisted of peripheral blood. CDR3 nucleotides: TGCAGTGCTAGTCTACTAGCGGGAACGGATACGCAGTATTTT. This sequence encodes CSASLLAGTDTQYF.